This TCR beta chain was observed in a study of T cells after yellow fever vaccination. Findings and caveats of the study: The secondary response peaked faster, at day 5 versus 15, but was weaker.

This clonotype was found a few times. Its antigen is unidentified. TCRdb re-called the 5' RACE reads through MiXCR, storing one row per CDR3 protein. The profile shows just under 600,000 distinct CDR3 sequences, 13% of them singletons. The clonotype comes from a man aged 25 to 45 who received the YFV17D yellow fever vaccine. The source material was PBMCs, sampled on the day of the yellow fever booster vaccination.

The CDR3 sequence: CASSPYTSFAGKSYNEQFF. For the CDR3, the DNA is TGTGCCAGCAGCCCATATACCTCGTTTGCAGGGAAATCCTACAATGAGCAGTTCTTC. The chain links TRBV5-6 to TRBJ2-1; perhaps TRBD1 as D (5 bases). The CDR3 is made up of 19 amino acids. Germline CDR1 SGHDT, CDR2 YYEEEE. The V gene lost 4 bases and the J gene lost 1 base, with 24 bases spanning the gap. The variable domain in full, with the rest retrieved from reference TRBV5-6 and TRBJ2-1, is DAGVTQSPTHLIKTRGQQVTLRCSPKSGHDTVSWYQQALGQGPQFIFQYYEEEERQRGNFPDRFSGHQFPNYSSELNVNALLLGDSALYLCASSPYTSFAGKSYNEQFFGPGTRLTVL.